What follows is one T cell receptor beta chain and its context. The time point is: blood 2 weeks post-SBRT. The treatment here: 15 Gy SBRT to primary tumor, nephrectomy 4 weeks later. Blood was sampled at baseline, 2 weeks and 4 weeks after SBRT. The tumor was a clear cell renal cell carcinoma. This sample was taken from a study of radiation and T cells in renal cell carcinoma. Measured with immunoSEQ multiplex PCR; TCRdb has only the in-frame clones, and not every one. The table records some 120,000 clones, approximately 90% of them present only once. This TCR was sampled from a woman between 65 and 79 years old with renal cell carcinoma. Sequences were derived from blood, sampled from a patient whose treatment included radiotherapy and nephrectomy.

CDR3 region: CASSISSSTNTGELFF. The CDR3 DNA is TGTGCCAGTAGTATCTCGTCAAGCACGAACACCGGGGAGCTGTTTTTT. V usage is TRBV19 and J usage is TRBJ2-2, with D unresolved. CDR1 and CDR2 (germline): LNHDA, SQIVND (reference sequence). This CDR3 contains 16 residues. V was trimmed by 3 bases and J by 0 bases, leaving 11 bases between them.